The 2 T cell receptor beta chains presented below share a single source sample, sequenced in a study of T cell responses to AZD1222 COVID-19 vaccine. The assay was immunoSEQ multiplex PCR, and TCRdb's table has in-frame clones only and misses some. The sample lists approximately 96,000 clones; about 86% were seen once. Sequenced here: peripheral blood, sampled 28 days after the second AZD1222 dose. Receptor source: an adult who received the AZD1222 COVID-19 vaccine.

V usage is TRBV2 and J usage is TRBJ2-7, with D perhaps given as TRBD1 or TRBD2 (5 bases each). Germline CDR1 SNHLY, CDR2 FYNNEI. V gave up 10 bases and J gave up 1 base, with 23 bases separating them. The CDR3 loop spans 16 amino acids. CDR3 amino acids: CAKNGAGTFNSYEQYF. The CDR3 nucleotides are TGTGCCAAAAATGGGGCAGGGACCTTCAATTCCTACGAGCAGTACTTC.

The V gene is TRBV18, the J gene TRBJ2-5; D call uncertain. The CDR3 runs 11 residues. Germline V gives CDR1 KGHSH, CDR2 LQKENI. Trimming shortened V by 1 base and J by 9 bases, and 6 bases separated the two germline ends. The CDR3 reads CASSPQRAQYF. CDR3 coding DNA: TGTGCCAGCTCACCACAAAGGGCCCAGTACTTC.